This TCR beta chain was observed in a study of metastatic and nonmetastatic thyroid tumors. No treatment of any kind had been given to any patient before thyroid surgery. Original processing notes: It was from CDR3 differences across clinicopathological groups that a distant-metastasis classifier for papillary thyroid cancer was built. MiXCR was used by TCRdb to re-call the PCR reads. The V and J calls reflect TCRdb's pipeline rather than the authors' work. The sample comprises 22,000 or so clones, about 20% of which are singletons, and roughly 30% rests with the top ten. Study results and caveats: Compared with benign nodules, malignant thyroid tumors were reported to have significantly higher TCR beta diversity in both blood and tumor.

V lost 7 bases to trimming and J lost 3 bases, with 13 bases between them. Germline values: CDR1 GTSNPN, CDR2 SVGIG (reference sequence). The CDR3 sequence is 12 residues long. As for this clone: Its specificity is unknown.

Sequenced: blood. V gene TRBV30 combines with J gene TRBJ2-7; perhaps TRBD1 as D (5 bases). This TCR came from a female donor with papillary thyroid cancer or a benign thyroid nodule (not recorded which). Some clones in this sample may be carry-over from other donors' samples. The CDR3 DNA reads as TGTGCCTCTTCCCCTCAGGGCTACGAGCAGTACTTC. As protein: CASSPQGYEQYF.